The 6 T cell receptor beta chains below all came from one sample that was sequenced in a study of T cells after yellow fever vaccination. TCRdb used MiXCR to reprocess the 5' RACE reads, holding one entry per CDR3 protein. This table has about 300,000 distinct CDR3 sequences, roughly 9% appearing once. The sample in question was CD4+ T cells sorted from PBMCs, obtained 5 days after the yellow fever booster vaccination. These TCRs come from a young man who received the YFV17D yellow fever vaccine.

This clonotype was detected only a few times. Compared with germline, one end of the junction differs, possibly owing to a read error. The chain carries TRBV7-7 and TRBJ2-2; D might be TRBD1 (5 bases). The length of the CDR3 is 14 residues. Germline V gene data show CDR1 as SSHAT and CDR2 as FNYEAQ (reference sequence). The CDR3 loop reads CASSQTGNTGELFF. The CDR3 nucleotides read TGTGCTAGCAGCCAAACAGGGAACACCGGGGAGCTGTTTTTT.

The chain couples TRBV29-1 to TRBJ2-5; D perhaps matches TRBD1 (6 bases). The CDR3 is 13 residues long. V lost 7 bases and J 5 bases, leaving 17 bases between the germline ends. Germline V gives CDR1 SQVTM, CDR2 ANQGSEA. The CDR3 bases are TGCAGCGCCGCACCGGACAGATGGGAGACCCAGTACTTC. Translated: CSAAPDRWETQYF.

The chain is built from TRBV20-1 and TRBJ1-5; 8 bases align to TRBD1. Germline CDR1 DFQATT, CDR2 SNEGSKA (reference sequence). The CDR3 spans 12 residues. The V and J ends lost 7 bases and 5 bases, in that order; junction bases with no gene match: 4. The CDR3 nucleotides are TGCAGTGTTATGACAGGGGATCAGCCCCAGCATTTT. Its translation is CSVMTGDQPQHF.

The table lists this clonotype with many counts. The chain uses TRBV25-1 and TRBJ1-5; unclear D gene. The CDR3 runs 15 residues. Per germline, CDR1 MGHDK and CDR2 SYGVNS. V was pared by 5 bases and J by 6 bases, with 17 bases between. The CDR3 sequence: CASSSANFFGQPQHF. The CDR3 DNA follows: TGTGCCAGCAGTTCTGCCAACTTCTTCGGTCAGCCCCAGCATTTT.

Only a few counts were recorded for this clonotype. The V call is TRBV24-1, the J call TRBJ2-3, with D possibly TRBD2 on 5 matching bases. Germline lookup yields CDR1 KGHDR and CDR2 SFDVKD. This CDR3 contains 15 residues. V lost 3 bases to trimming and J lost 6 bases, with 15 bases between them. The CDR3 nucleotides are TGTGCCACCAGTGATCCGACCTCCTCGGGGGATACGCAGTATTTT. Protein: CATSDPTSSGDTQYF.

This clonotype was seen at least ten times. For the CDR3, the DNA is TGTGCCAGCAGAGGACAGAGTTACGAGCAGTACGTC. This encodes CASRGQSYEQYV. The chain combines TRBV12-3 or TRBV12-4 with TRBJ2-7; possibly TRBD1 for D (6 bases). The CDR3 runs 12 residues. V dropped 6 bases and J dropped 4 bases, with 10 bases sitting between them.